Below are 24 T cell receptor beta chains sequenced from a single sample in a study of cytomegalovirus exposure and HLA in healthy donors. Primers for the PCR totalled 60 Vbeta and 13 Jbeta. Libraries were prepared by immunoSEQ multiplex PCR; TCRdb keeps only in-frame clonotypes and omits some of them. This repertoire shows some 200,000 clones, approximately 80% found once; its top ten account for about 0.77%. Material for sequencing was PBMCs. These TCRs come from a boy between 2 and 10 years old in good health and CMV-seronegative.

This chain connects TRBV4-1 to TRBJ2-7; TRBD2 agrees at 8 bases. Germline values: CDR1 MGHRA, CDR2 YSYEKL. The CDR3 length is 14 residues. The V gene end was trimmed by 2 bases and the J gene end by 4 bases; junction bases not matched to a gene: 4. In DNA form, the CDR3 reads TGCGCCAGCAGCCAACCGGGAGGGGCTTACGAGCAGTACTTC. The encoded protein is CASSQPGGAYEQYF.

This clone has only a few counts. This chain joins TRBV9 and TRBJ2-1, with 11 bases matching TRBD2. The germline V gene encodes CDR1 SGDLS and CDR2 YYNGEE. This CDR3 is 16 amino acids long. V was pared by 0 bases and J by 9 bases, with 8 bases of the junction left unmatched. The CDR3 spells CASSVAGLAGGSEQFF. CDR3 DNA: TGTGCCAGCAGCGTAGCGGGCCTAGCGGGAGGATCTGAGCAGTTCTTC.

The gene calls are TRBV14 and TRBJ2-1, with TRBD2 matching 14 bases. The J segment lost 0 bases and the V segment lost 0 bases, leaving 10 bases of the junction unmatched. The length of the CDR3 is 21 residues. Germline CDR1 SGHDN, CDR2 FVKESK. CDR3 in DNA: TGTGCCAGCAGCCAAGATCTTACGTGGACTAGCGGGAGGAGCTCCTACAATGAGCAGTTCTTC. This encodes CASSQDLTWTSGRSSYNEQFF.

The chain employs TRBV28 and TRBJ2-6; tentative D call: TRBD2 (6 bases). The CDR3 is 16 residues long. Germline loops: CDR1 MDHEN, CDR2 SYDVKM. V shed 7 bases and J shed 4 bases, with 17 bases lying between them. The CDR3 DNA follows: TGTGCCAGCAACACCTACGGGGGTGGAGGGGCCAACGTCCTGACTTTC. Translating gives CASNTYGGGGANVLTF.

The gene calls are TRBV25-1 and TRBJ1-5; no clear D gene. The CDR3 length is 16 residues. From germline, CDR1 is MGHDK and CDR2 SYGVNS. V was cut by 0 bases and J by 4 bases, with 13 bases left in between. CDR3 region: CASSEYPSQRNQPQHF. Written as DNA, the CDR3 is TGTGCCAGCAGTGAATATCCCTCCCAGAGGAATCAGCCCCAGCATTTT.

A few counts support this clone. The genes are TRBV5-6 and TRBJ1-1; a weak D match, TRBD1 (5 bases). From germline, CDR1 is SGHDT and CDR2 YYEEEE. The CDR3 contains 12 residues. Trimming stripped 0 bases from V and 11 bases from J, with 11 bases between. CDR3 in DNA: TGTGCCAGCAGCTTGGGCAGGGCTTGGGCTTTCTTT. Residues: CASSLGRAWAFF.

J is TRBJ2-7 and V is TRBV29-1; D is unclear. Trimming cost V 5 bases and J 0 bases, with 11 bases left between them. CDR1 is SQVTM and CDR2 is ANQGSEA in the germline V gene. The CDR3 sequence is 13 residues long. CDR3 in DNA: TGCAGCGTTATAAACTTTAGCTCCTACGAGCAGTACTTC. Protein: CSVINFSSYEQYF.

V gene TRBV21-1 combines with J gene TRBJ2-5; the table names TRBD2, a call not compared with the DNA. TRBV21-1 is recorded as a pseudogene. This CDR3 is 14 amino acids long. In DNA form, the CDR3 reads TGTGCCAGCAGCAAAGCGCGCGACCAAGAGACCCAGTACTTC. It codes for CASSKARDQETQYF.

The rearrangement uses TRBV9 and TRBJ2-3; TRBD2 agrees at 12 bases. J lost 3 bases, V lost 0 bases, and 2 bases had no gene match. The CDR3 is made up of 16 amino acids. CDR1 SGDLS and CDR2 YYNGEE come from the germline V gene. CDR3 DNA sequence: TGTGCCAGCAGCGTAGTAGGACTAGCGGGGACAGATACGCAGTATTTT. Protein sequence: CASSVVGLAGTDTQYF.

The V gene is TRBV2, the J gene TRBJ1-5; a weak D match, TRBD1 (6 bases). Per the germline V gene, CDR1 is SNHLY and CDR2 is FYNNEI. V was clipped by 5 bases and J by 4 bases, with 24 bases between them. CDR3 length: 18 amino acids. The CDR3, as DNA: TGTGCCAGCAGTCTCACACACAAGTACGGGACAAGTAATCAGCCCCAGCATTTT. Translation gives CASSLTHKYGTSNQPQHF. Supplemented by reference TRBV2 and TRBJ1-5, the full variable domain reads EPEVTQTPSHQVTQMGQEVILRCVPISNHLYFYWYRQILGQKVEFLVSFYNNEISEKSEIFDDQFSVERPDGSNFTLKIRSTKLEDSAMYFCASSLTHKYGTSNQPQHFGDGTRLSIL.

This clone was counted once. The V gene is TRBV5-6, the J gene TRBJ1-5, with D possibly TRBD1 on 6 matching bases. This CDR3 is built from 15 residues. CDR1 SGHDT and CDR2 YYEEEE come from the germline V gene. Trimming removed 4 bases from V and 2 bases from J, with 13 bases in between. Here the CDR3 reads CASSRTGNGNQPQHF. The CDR3 nucleotides read TGTGCCAGCAGCCGTACAGGGAATGGCAATCAGCCCCAGCATTTT.

As DNA, the CDR3 is TGTGCCAGCAGCGTAAGTTGGGCAGGGGGAACCTATGGCTACACCTTC. Translated: CASSVSWAGGTYGYTF. The chain has TRBV9 and TRBJ1-2; the match to TRBD1 covers 7 bases. Germline CDR1 SGDLS, CDR2 YYNGEE. The CDR3 consists of 16 residues. The ends lost 1 base at V and 4 bases at J; junction bases unmatched: 10.

The V gene is TRBV20-1, the J gene TRBJ1-1, with D hard to call. The CDR3 loop spans 11 amino acids. Germline V gene lookup returns CDR1 DFQATT and CDR2 SNEGSKA (reference sequence). Trimming took off 6 bases at V and 7 bases at J, with 12 bases between the two ends. The CDR3 loop is CSAEQSSEAFF. The CDR3 bases are TGCAGTGCGGAACAGTCAAGTGAAGCTTTCTTT.

The rearrangement links TRBV6-5 to TRBJ2-1, with 8 bases identical to TRBD2. CDR3 length: 14 amino acids. The V gene's germline CDR1 is MNHEY and CDR2 SVGAGI. After removal of 6 bases from V and 5 bases from J, the junction contained 6 bases not matched to a gene. This CDR3 reads CASRRNSGDNEQFF. CDR3 nucleotides: TGTGCCAGCAGGCGCAATAGCGGGGACAATGAGCAGTTCTTC.

This clone has a handful of counts. The chain joins TRBV6-5 to TRBJ2-1; 8 positions match TRBD2. The CDR3 is 13 residues long. The trim removed 5 bases at V and 7 bases at J, leaving 4 bases unmatched. In germline, CDR1 is MNHEY, CDR2 SVGAGI. The CDR3 reads CASSGTRKNEQFF. The CDR3 nucleotides are TGTGCCAGCAGTGGGACTAGAAAAAATGAGCAGTTCTTC.

The chain is built from TRBV6-1 and TRBJ1-2; a weak D match, TRBD1 (6 bases). The CDR3 sequence is 14 residues long. Germline CDR1 is MNHNS and CDR2 is SASEGT. Trimming took 2 bases from V and 8 from J, leaving 15 bases between them. The CDR3 DNA follows: TGTGCCAGCAGTGAAACAGACAGGTCGGAGGGCTACACCTTC. It translates to CASSETDRSEGYTF.

The rearrangement joins TRBV13 to TRBJ1-3, with D perhaps matching TRBD1 (5 bases). CDR3 size: 17 residues. V lost 5 bases, J lost 2 bases, and 19 bases lay in between. In germline, CDR1 is PRHDT, CDR2 FYEKMQ (reference sequence). CDR3 in amino acids: CASSPFWEGRAGNTIYF. CDR3 bases: TGTGCCAGCAGCCCATTTTGGGAGGGACGGGCTGGAAACACCATATATTTT.

The chain recombines TRBV5-1 with TRBJ1-3; D may be TRBD1 (5 bases). The germline V gene encodes CDR1 SGHRS and CDR2 YFSETQ. V gave up 0 bases and J gave up 4 bases, with 11 bases separating them. CDR3 length: 15 amino acids. CDR3 in amino acids: CASSLVEGRGNTIYF. CDR3 nucleotide sequence: TGCGCCAGCAGCTTGGTGGAGGGGAGAGGAAACACCATATATTTT.

The chain has TRBV7-9 and TRBJ2-5, with 8 positions matching TRBD1. Germline CDR1 is SEHNR and CDR2 is FQNEAQ (reference sequence). The CDR3 covers 13 residues. V lost 5 bases, J lost 4 bases, and 3 bases stayed unmatched. Written as DNA, the CDR3 is TGTGCCAGCAGCCCTGGACAGGGAGAGACCCAGTACTTC. Residues: CASSPGQGETQYF.

This clone showed up just once. This sequence joins TRBV14 and TRBJ2-5; no reliable D call. There are 11 residues in the CDR3. V was clipped by 1 base and J by 7 bases, with 4 bases between them. Looked up from germline, CDR1 is SGHDN and CDR2 is FVKESK. CDR3 loop: CASSQGGTQYF. CDR3 DNA: TGTGCCAGCAGCCAAGGAGGGACCCAGTACTTC.

This clone was seen a single time. Here the CDR3 reads CASSLREQGSGANVLTF. CDR3 in DNA: TGTGCCAGCAGCTTGAGGGAACAGGGCTCTGGGGCCAACGTCCTGACTTTC. V and J are TRBV5-5 and TRBJ2-6, with D tentatively TRBD1 (6 bases). The CDR3 sequence is 17 residues long. Germline V lookup: CDR1 SGHKS, CDR2 YYEKEE (reference sequence). V was clipped by 1 base and J by 0 bases, with 11 bases between them.

The chain couples TRBV7-9 to TRBJ2-1, with 7 bases matching TRBD2. The V segment lost 1 base and the J segment 5 bases; nucleotides outside the gene matches: 8. CDR1 and CDR2 from the germline V gene are SEHNR and FQNEAQ (reference sequence). The CDR3 has 16 amino acids. The CDR3: CASSLGEGTPNNEQFF. DNA for the CDR3: TGTGCCAGCAGCTTAGGGGAGGGTACACCAAACAATGAGCAGTTCTTC.

The gene calls are TRBV27 and TRBJ2-7; 8 bases are shared with TRBD2. Germline V gene lookup returns CDR1 MNHEY and CDR2 SMNVEV (reference sequence). V trimming: 8 bases; J trimming: 5 bases; junction bases outside the gene matches: 14. CDR3 size: 15 residues. The CDR3 coding sequence is TGTGCCAGCTCGCTCTTACCGGGAGGGCCGAACGAGCAGTACTTC. Protein: CASSLLPGGPNEQYF.

CDR3 sequence reads: CASSQEEGFPETQYF. The CDR3 region has the DNA TGTGCCAGCAGCCAAGAAGAGGGCTTTCCGGAGACCCAGTACTTC. V usage is TRBV14 and J usage is TRBJ2-5, with D perhaps TRBD2 (5 bases). The germline V gene has CDR1 SGHDN and CDR2 FVKESK. V dropped 0 bases and J dropped 5 bases, with 13 bases sitting between them. The CDR3 has 15 residues.